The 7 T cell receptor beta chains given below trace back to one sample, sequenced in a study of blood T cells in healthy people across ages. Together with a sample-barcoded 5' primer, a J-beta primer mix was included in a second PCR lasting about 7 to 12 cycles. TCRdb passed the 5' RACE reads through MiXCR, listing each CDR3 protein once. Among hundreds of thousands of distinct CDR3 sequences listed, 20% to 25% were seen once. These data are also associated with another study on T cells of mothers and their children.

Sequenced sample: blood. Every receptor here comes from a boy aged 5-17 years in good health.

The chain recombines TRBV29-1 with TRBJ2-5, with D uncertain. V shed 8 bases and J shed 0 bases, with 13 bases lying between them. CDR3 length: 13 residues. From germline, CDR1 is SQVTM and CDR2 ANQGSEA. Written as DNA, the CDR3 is TGCAGCCCCTTAATTGGGAACCAAGAGACCCAGTACTTC. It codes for CSPLIGNQETQYF.

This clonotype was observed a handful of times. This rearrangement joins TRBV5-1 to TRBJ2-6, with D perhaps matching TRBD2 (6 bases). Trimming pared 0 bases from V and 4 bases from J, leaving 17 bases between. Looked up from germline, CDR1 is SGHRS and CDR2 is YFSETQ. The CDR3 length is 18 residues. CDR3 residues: CASSLAGTGVSGANVLTF. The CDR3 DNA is TGCGCCAGCAGCTTGGCCGGGACGGGAGTCTCCGGGGCCAACGTCCTGACTTTC.

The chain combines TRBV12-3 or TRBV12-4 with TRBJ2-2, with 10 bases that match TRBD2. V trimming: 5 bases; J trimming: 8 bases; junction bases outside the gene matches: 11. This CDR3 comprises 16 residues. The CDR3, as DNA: TGTGCCAGCAGTGCTACTAGCGGGGCGGTAACTGGGGAGCTGTTTTTT. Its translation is CASSATSGAVTGELFF.

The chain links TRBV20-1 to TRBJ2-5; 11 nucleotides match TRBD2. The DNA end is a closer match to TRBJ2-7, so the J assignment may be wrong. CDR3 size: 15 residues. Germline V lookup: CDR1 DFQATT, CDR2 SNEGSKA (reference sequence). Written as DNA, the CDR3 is TGCAGTGCTAGCGAAACCGGGACTAGCGGCTACGAGCAGTACTTC. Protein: CSASETGTSGYEQYF.

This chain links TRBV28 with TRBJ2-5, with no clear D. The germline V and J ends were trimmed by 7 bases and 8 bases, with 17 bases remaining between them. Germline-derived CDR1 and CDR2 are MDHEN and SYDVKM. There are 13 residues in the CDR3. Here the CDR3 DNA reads TGTGCCAGCATCGGGCAGCGCCCCTTCACCCAGTACTTC. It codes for CASIGQRPFTQYF.

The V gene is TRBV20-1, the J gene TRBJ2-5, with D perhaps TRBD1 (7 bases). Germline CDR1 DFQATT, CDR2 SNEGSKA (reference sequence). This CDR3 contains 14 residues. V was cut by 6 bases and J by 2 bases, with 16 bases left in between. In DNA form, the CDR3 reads TGCAGTGCAGGGGGGTTCAGGGGGCAAGAGACCCAGTACTTC. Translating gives CSAGGFRGQETQYF.

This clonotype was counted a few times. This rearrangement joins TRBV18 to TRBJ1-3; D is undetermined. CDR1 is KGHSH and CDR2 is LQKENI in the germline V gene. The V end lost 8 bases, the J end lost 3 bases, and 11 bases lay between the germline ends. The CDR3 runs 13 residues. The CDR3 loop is CASEQGVGNTIYF. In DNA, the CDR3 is TGTGCCAGCGAACAAGGAGTTGGAAACACCATATATTTT.